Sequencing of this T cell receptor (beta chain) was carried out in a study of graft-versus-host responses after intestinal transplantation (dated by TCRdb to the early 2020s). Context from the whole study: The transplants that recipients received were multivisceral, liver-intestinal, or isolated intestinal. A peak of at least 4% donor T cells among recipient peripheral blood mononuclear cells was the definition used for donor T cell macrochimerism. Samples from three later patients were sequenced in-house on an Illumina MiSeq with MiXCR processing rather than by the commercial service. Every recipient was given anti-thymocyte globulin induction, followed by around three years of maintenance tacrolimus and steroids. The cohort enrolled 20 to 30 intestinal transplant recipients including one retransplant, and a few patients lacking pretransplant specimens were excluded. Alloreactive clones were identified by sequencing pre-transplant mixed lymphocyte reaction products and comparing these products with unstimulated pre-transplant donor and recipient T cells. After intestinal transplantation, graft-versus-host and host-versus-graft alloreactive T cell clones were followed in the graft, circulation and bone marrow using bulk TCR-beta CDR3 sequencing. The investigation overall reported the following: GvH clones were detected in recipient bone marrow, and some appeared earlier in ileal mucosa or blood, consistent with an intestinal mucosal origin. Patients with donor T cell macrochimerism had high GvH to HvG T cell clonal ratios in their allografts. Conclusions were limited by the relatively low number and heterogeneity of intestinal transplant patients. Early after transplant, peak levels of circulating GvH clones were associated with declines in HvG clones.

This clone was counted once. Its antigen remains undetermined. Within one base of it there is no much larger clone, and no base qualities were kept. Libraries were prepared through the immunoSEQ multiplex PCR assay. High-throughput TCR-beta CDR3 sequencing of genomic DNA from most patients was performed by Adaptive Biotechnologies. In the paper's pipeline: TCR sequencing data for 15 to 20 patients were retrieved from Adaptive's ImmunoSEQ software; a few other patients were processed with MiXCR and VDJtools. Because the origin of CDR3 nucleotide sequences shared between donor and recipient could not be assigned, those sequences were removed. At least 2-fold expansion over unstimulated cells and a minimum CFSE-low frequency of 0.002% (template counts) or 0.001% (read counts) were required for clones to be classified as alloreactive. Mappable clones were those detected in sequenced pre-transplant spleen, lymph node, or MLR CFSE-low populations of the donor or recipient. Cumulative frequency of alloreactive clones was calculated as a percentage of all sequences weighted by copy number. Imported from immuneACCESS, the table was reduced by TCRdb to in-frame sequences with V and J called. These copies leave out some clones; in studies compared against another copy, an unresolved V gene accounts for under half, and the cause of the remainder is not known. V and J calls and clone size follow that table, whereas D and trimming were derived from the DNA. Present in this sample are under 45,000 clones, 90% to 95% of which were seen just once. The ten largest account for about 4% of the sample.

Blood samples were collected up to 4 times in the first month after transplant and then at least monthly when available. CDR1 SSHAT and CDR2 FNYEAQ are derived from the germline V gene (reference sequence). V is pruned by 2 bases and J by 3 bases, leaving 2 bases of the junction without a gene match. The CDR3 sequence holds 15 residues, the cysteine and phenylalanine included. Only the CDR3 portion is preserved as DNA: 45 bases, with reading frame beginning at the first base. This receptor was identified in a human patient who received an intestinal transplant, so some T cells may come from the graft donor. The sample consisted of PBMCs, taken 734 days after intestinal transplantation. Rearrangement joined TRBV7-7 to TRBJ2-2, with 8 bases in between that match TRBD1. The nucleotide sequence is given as TGTGCCAGCAGCTTAAGACAGGGGCACACCGGGGAGCTGTTTTTT. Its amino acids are CASSLRQGHTGELFF.